This TCR beta chain derives from a study of blood T cells in healthy people across ages. Alongside a J-beta primer mix, a sample-barcoded 5' primer served in a second PCR lasting 7 to 11 cycles. Via MiXCR, TCRdb re-called the 5' RACE reads, giving one row per CDR3 protein. The repertoire holds 1.4 million or so distinct CDR3 sequences, with about 45% as singletons. CDR1 is ENHRY, CDR2 SYGVKD, per germline. CDR3 length equals 14 residues. The V end lost 7 bases, the J end lost 0 bases, and 12 bases lay between the germline ends. The clonotype was recovered from a woman between 18 and 29 years old in good health. The gene calls are TRBV10-3 and TRBJ1-1, with a weak D call TRBD1 (5 bases). Sequenced input: blood. The CDR3 nucleotides are TGTGCCATCAAACAAGACAGCCTGAACACTGAAGCTTTCTTT. It codes for CAIKQDSLNTEAFF.